This note documents a single TCR beta chain sequence. Its antigen is currently unknown. These data belong to a study of post-analysis software for immune sequencing data. V lost 8 bases to trimming and J lost 10 bases; unmatched junction nucleotides: 5. Germline V gene lookup returns CDR1 MNHNS and CDR2 SASEGT. The CDR3 covers 12 residues. General study findings and limits: Patients showed TRBV5-6, TRBV5-1 and TRBV20-1 among about five TRBV segments more frequent than in controls.

The TCR beta cDNA libraries contained unique molecular identifiers. TCRdb analysed the PCR reads with MiXCR anew, one entry per CDR3 protein. Counted here are some 700,000 distinct CDR3 sequences, over 45% occurring once; the ten biggest clones make up around 11%. The sequence came from a girl aged 2-15 years with multiple sclerosis. The sequenced sample consisted of blood. The chain combines TRBV6-1 with TRBJ1-6, with 7 positions matching TRBD1. CDR3 in amino acids: CASGNRGSPLHF. CDR3 nucleotide sequence: TGTGCCAGCGGGAACAGGGGCTCACCCCTCCACTTT.